The rows below give T cell receptor beta chains drawn from one sample of a study of blood T cells in healthy people across ages. Using its own MiXCR run on the 5' RACE reads, TCRdb lists one record per CDR3 protein. The sample lists about 760,000 distinct CDR3 sequences, around a quarter occurring once. These data are also associated with another study on T cells of mothers and their children.

The material sequenced was blood. All receptors come from a boy between 10 and 17 years old in good health. CDR3s include the opening cysteine and the closing phenylalanine or tryptophan.

J gene: TRBJ1-5
V gene: TRBV21-1
CDR3 protein: CASSNRNQPQHF

J gene: TRBJ2-1
V gene: TRBV5-1
CDR3 protein: CASSLLDSYNEQFF

J gene: TRBJ1-6
V gene: TRBV20-1
CDR3 protein: CSATEGAFYNSPLHF

J gene: TRBJ1-4
V gene: TRBV20-1
CDR3 protein: CSALLGEKLFF

J gene: TRBJ2-1
V gene: TRBV4-3
CDR3 protein: CASSQRSSGHGQFF

J gene: TRBJ2-5
V gene: TRBV29-1
CDR3 protein: CSGEGVGQETQYF

J gene: TRBJ1-2
V gene: TRBV20-1
CDR3 protein: CSASTPTGEYGYTF

J gene: NA
V gene: TRBV12-3/TRBV12-4
CDR3 protein: CASSPSNVEQFF

J gene: TRBJ2-5
V gene: TRBV10-3
CDR3 protein: CAISEPQGGGTQETQYF

J gene: NA
V gene: TRBV7-2
CDR3 protein: CASSLVVGLAQETQYF

J gene: TRBJ2-3
V gene: TRBV20-1
CDR3 protein: CSAIPGTRDPDTQYF

J gene: TRBJ2-7
V gene: TRBV12-3/TRBV12-4
CDR3 protein: CASTASEVSYEQYF

J gene: TRBJ1-4
V gene: TRBV12-3/TRBV12-4
CDR3 protein: CASSLGRGRDEKLFF

J gene: TRBJ2-3
V gene: TRBV5-6
CDR3 protein: CASSFEGILFTDTQYF

J gene: TRBJ2-1
V gene: TRBV6-5
CDR3 protein: CASSLDPLNEQFF

J gene: TRBJ2-3
V gene: TRBV6-2/TRBV6-3
CDR3 protein: CASSYGGLTDTQYF

J gene: TRBJ2-7
V gene: TRBV6-1
CDR3 protein: CASTRYQPAIKGPQVSYEQYF

J gene: TRBJ2-1
V gene: TRBV6-2/TRBV6-3
CDR3 protein: CASSNQRGTYNEQFF

J gene: TRBJ1-2
V gene: TRBV5-6
CDR3 protein: CASSLGRENNYGYTF

J gene: TRBJ2-4
V gene: TRBV10-3
CDR3 protein: CAISEKGMENIQYF

J gene: TRBJ2-1
V gene: TRBV9
CDR3 protein: CASSIRGDNEQFF

J gene: NA
V gene: TRBV20-1
CDR3 protein: CSAALGGYEQYF

J gene: TRBJ2-2
V gene: TRBV24-1
CDR3 protein: CATSDWTGGGGSAGELFF

J gene: TRBJ2-5
V gene: TRBV6-6
CDR3 protein: CASTWGLALQETQYF

J gene: TRBJ2-2
V gene: TRBV6-6
CDR3 protein: CASSREWAATGELFF

J gene: TRBJ1-4
V gene: TRBV5-5
CDR3 protein: CASSFDAQGVGKLFF

J gene: TRBJ2-3
V gene: TRBV12-3/TRBV12-4
CDR3 protein: CASSPSGGVPDTQYF

J gene: TRBJ2-5
V gene: TRBV12-3/TRBV12-4
CDR3 protein: CASSGWDRGVVETQYF

J gene: TRBJ2-4
V gene: TRBV20-1
CDR3 protein: CSASLRGGIDIQYF

J gene: TRBJ2-5
V gene: TRBV6-1
CDR3 protein: CASRPQLWGSQETQYF

J gene: TRBJ2-1
V gene: TRBV29-1
CDR3 protein: CSVPIPTGTEQFF

J gene: TRBJ2-7
V gene: TRBV29-1
CDR3 protein: CTPSKTGIYEQYF

J gene: TRBJ2-3
V gene: TRBV18
CDR3 protein: CASSPPVGWEVPSTDTQYF

J gene: TRBJ2-2
V gene: TRBV4-2
CDR3 protein: CASSQGTGPDAGELFF

J gene: TRBJ2-5
V gene: TRBV7-2
CDR3 protein: CASSRSSSGIQETQYF

J gene: TRBJ2-7
V gene: TRBV20-1
CDR3 protein: CSATGQGADEQYF

J gene: TRBJ2-1
V gene: TRBV6-4
CDR3 protein: CASSERSYNEQFF